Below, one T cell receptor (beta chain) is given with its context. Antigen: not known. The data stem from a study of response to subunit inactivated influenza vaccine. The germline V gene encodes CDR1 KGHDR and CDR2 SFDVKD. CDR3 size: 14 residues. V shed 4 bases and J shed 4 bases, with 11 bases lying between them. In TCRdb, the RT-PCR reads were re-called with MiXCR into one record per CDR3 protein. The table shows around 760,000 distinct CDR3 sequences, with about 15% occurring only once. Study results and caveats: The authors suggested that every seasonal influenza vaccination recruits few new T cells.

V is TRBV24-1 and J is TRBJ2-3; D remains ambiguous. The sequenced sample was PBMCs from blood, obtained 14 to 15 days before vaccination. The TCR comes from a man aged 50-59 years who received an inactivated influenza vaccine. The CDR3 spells CATSDSLLADTQYF. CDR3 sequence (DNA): TGTGCCACCAGTGACTCCCTACTCGCAGATACGCAGTATTTT.